This record covers a single TCR beta chain. What it binds is unknown. The source of the sample is a study of PD-L1 blockade in urothelial cancer. The overall study: Analysis of blood occurred 3 weeks (second dose) and 6 weeks after treatment start.

General study results and limits: Durable-benefit cases showed more tumor-associated blood clone expansion at 3 weeks.

This CDR3 is built from 12 residues. Samples were collected from each patient before treatment and during treatment. Each patient gave between 1 and 8 of them in total. Spiking each PCR with synthetic TCR analog templates was performed. TCRdb keeps only in-frame clones here, not all; method: immunoSEQ multiplex PCR. The sample carries 75,000 to 90,000 clones, 82% recorded once. The sequenced sample was PBMCs, obtained around atezolizumab (anti-PD-L1) treatment. The V call is TRBV12-2, the J call TRBJ2-1; the table's D call of TRBD2 was not tested on the DNA. TRBV12-2 is classified as a pseudogene. The receptor's source is a man between 65 and 85 years old with urothelial cancer. CDR3 coding DNA: TGTGCAAGTCGGAGGGCCGGCGATGAGCAGTTCTTC. This sequence encodes CASRRAGDEQFF.